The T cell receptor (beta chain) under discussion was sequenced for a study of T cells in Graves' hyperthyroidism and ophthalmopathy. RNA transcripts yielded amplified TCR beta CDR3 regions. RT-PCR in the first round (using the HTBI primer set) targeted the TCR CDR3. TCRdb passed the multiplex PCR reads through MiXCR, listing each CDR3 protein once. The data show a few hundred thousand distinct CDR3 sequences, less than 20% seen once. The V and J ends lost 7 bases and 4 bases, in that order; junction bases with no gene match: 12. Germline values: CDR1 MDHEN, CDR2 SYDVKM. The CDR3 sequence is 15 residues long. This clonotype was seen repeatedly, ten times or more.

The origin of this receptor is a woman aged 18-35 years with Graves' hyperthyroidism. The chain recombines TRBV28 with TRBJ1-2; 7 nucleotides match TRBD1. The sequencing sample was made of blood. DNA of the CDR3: TGTGCCAGCACCATCCCCCCGCCAGGGGGCTATGGCTACACCTTC. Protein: CASTIPPPGGYGYTF.